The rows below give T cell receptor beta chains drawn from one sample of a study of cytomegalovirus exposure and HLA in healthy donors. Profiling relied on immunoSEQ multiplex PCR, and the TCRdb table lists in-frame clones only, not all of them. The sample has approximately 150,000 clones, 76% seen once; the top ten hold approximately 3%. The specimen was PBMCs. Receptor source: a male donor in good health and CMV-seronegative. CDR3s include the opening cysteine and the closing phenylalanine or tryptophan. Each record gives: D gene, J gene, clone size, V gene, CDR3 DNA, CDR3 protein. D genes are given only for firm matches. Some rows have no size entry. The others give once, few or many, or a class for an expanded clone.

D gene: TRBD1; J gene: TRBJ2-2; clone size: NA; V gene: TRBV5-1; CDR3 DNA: TGCGCCAGCAGCTCTCGACAGGGTCGGGAGCTGTTTTTT; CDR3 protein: CASSSRQGRELFF
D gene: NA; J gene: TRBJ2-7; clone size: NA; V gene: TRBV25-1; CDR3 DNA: TGTGCCAGCAGTGTAGGAGGTTACGAGCAGTACTTC; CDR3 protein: CASSVGGYEQYF
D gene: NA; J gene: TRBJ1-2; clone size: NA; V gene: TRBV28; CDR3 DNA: TGTGCCAGCAGTCCCCAGGGGTATGGCTACACCTTC; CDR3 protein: CASSPQGYGYTF
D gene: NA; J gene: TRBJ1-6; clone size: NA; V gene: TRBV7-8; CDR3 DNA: TGTGCCAGCAGTCTAACCGGGACACGGGGTTCACCCCTCCACTTT; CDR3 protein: CASSLTGTRGSPLHF
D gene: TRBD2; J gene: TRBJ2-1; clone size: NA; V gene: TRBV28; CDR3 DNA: TGTGCCAGCAGTTCTTCACTGACTAGCGGGAGAGCCAATGAGCAGTTCTTC; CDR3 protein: CASSSSLTSGRANEQFF
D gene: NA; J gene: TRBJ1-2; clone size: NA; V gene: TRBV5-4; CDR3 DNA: TGTGCCAGCAGCTTGATTGAGAACTATGGCTACACCTTC; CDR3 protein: CASSLIENYGYTF
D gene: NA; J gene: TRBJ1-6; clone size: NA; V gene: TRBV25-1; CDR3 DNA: TGTGCCAGCGGGGTGGGGAGCTCCTATAATTCACCCCTCCACTTT; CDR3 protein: CASGVGSSYNSPLHF
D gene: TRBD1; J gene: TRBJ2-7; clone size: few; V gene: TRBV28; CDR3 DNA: TGTGCCAGCAGTTTTATAGGGACAGGGGGGCTTGACCAGTACTTC; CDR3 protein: CASSFIGTGGLDQYF
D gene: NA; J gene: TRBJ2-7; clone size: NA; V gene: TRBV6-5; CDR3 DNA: TGTGCCAGCAGTTATGATCCAATCACGAGCTCCTACGAGCAGTACTTC; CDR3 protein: CASSYDPITSSYEQYF
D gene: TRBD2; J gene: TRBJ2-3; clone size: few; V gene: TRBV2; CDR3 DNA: TGTGCCAGCCAGGGACTAGCGGGAGTTGATTTTAGGACAGATACGCAGTATTTT; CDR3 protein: CASQGLAGVDFRTDTQYF
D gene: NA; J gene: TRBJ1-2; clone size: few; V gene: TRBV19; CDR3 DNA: TGTGCCAGTAGTAAACCAGGGCATTATGGCTACACCTTC; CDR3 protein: CASSKPGHYGYTF
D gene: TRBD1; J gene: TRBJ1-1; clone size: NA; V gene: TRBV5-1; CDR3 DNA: TGCGCCAGCCGGGACAGGGGCCAGAACACTGAAGCTTTCTTT; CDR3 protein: CASRDRGQNTEAFF
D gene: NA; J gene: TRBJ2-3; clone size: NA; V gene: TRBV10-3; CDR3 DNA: TGTGCCATCAGTGGCGAGGGCCACACAGATACGCAGTATTTT; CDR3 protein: CAISGEGHTDTQYF
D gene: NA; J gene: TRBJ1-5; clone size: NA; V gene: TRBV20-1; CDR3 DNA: TGCAGTGCTAGTTACGGTCAGCCCCAGCATTTT; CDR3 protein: CSASYGQPQHF
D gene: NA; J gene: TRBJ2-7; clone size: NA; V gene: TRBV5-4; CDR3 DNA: TGTGCCAGCAGTCCAGGTTCAGCGGAGAGCTCCTACGAGCAGTACTTC; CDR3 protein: CASSPGSAESSYEQYF
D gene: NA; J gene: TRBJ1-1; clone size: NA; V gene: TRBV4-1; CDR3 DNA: TGCGCCAGCAGCCAAGCCTTACAGGGAGACACTGAAGCTTTCTTT; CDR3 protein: CASSQALQGDTEAFF
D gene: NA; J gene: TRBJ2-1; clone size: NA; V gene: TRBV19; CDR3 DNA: TGTGCCAGTATAAGACAGGTGGATGGAGATGAGCAGTTCTTC; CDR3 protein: CASIRQVDGDEQFF
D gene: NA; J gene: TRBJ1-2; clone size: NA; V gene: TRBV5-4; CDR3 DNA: TGTGCCAGCAGCCCAGACAGGAACTATGGCTACACCTTC; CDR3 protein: CASSPDRNYGYTF
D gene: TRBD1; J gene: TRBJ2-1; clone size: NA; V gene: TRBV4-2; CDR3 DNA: TGTGCCAGCAGCCAAGGGCAGGCCTCAGGGGGGCAGTTCTTC; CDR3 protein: CASSQGQASGGQFF
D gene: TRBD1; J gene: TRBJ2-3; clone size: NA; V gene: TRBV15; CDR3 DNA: TGTGCCACCAGCGGGAGGACAGGGCCTAGCACAGATACGCAGTATTTT; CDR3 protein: CATSGRTGPSTDTQYF
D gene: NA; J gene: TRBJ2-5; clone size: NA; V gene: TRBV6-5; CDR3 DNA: TGTGCCAGCAGTTACTTGGCAGGAACCCCTGAGACCCAGTACTTC; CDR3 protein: CASSYLAGTPETQYF
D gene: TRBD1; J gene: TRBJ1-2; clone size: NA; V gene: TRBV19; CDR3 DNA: TGTGCCAGTAGTCCCATGGACAGGGTCTATGGCTACACCTTC; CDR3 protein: CASSPMDRVYGYTF
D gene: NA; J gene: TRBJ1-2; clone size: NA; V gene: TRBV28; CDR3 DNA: TGTGCCACAGCTCTAGCCTCTTCCTATGGCTACACCTTC; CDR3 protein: CATALASSYGYTF
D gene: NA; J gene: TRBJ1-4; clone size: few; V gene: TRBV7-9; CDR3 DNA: TGTGCCAGCAGCTTACAGGGGTTAGCTAATGAAAAACTGTTTTTT; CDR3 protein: CASSLQGLANEKLFF
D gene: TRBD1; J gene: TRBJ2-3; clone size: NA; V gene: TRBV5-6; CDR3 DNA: TGTGCCAGCAGCTTGAAGGGACAGGGCAGCACAGATACGCAGTATTTT; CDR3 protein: CASSLKGQGSTDTQYF
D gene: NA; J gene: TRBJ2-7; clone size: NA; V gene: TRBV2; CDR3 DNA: TGTGCCAGCAGTGTCGGGGGGCGCCTGGGCGAGCAGTACTTC; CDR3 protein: CASSVGGRLGEQYF
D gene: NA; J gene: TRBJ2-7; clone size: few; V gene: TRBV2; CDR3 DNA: TGTGCCAGCAGTGAAGTGAGAGCTTACGAGCAGTACTTC; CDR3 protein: CASSEVRAYEQYF
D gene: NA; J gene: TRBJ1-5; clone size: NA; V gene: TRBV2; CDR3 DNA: TGTGCCAGCAGTGAAATGGGCAGGGTTGGGAATCAGCCCCAGCATTTT; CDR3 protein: CASSEMGRVGNQPQHF
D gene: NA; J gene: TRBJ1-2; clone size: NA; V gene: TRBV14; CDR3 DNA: TGTGCCAGCAGCCACGGACAACTCTATGGCTACACCTTC; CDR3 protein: CASSHGQLYGYTF
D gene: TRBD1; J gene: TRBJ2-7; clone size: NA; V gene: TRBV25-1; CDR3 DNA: TGTGCCAGCAGTGCGGACAGGGAGCTCTACGAGCAGTACTTC; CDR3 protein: CASSADRELYEQYF
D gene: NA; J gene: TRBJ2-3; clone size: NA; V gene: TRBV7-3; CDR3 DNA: TGTGCCAGCAGCTTAAGAATCGGGGGTCCTAGCACAGATACGCAGTATTTT; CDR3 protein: CASSLRIGGPSTDTQYF
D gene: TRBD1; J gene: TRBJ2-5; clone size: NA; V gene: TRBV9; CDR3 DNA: TGTGCCAGCAGGGGGACAGCCCAAGAGACCCAGTACTTC; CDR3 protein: CASRGTAQETQYF
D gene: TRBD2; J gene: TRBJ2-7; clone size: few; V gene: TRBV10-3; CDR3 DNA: TGTGCCATCAGTGCCCCGGGACTACTCTCCTACGAGCAGTACTTC; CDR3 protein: CAISAPGLLSYEQYF
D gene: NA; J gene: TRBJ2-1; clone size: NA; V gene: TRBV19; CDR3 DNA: TGTGCCAGTAGTATAGCGGACTATCACAATGAGCAGTTCTTC; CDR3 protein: CASSIADYHNEQFF
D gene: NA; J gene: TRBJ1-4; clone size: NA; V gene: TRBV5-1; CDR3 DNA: TGCGCCAGCAGCTTGGGGACAGTAGTGTATGAAAAACTGTTTTTT; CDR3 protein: CASSLGTVVYEKLFF
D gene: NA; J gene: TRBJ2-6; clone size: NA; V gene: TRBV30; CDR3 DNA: TGTGCCTGCTTCTCTGGGGCCAACGTCCTGACTTTC; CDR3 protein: CACFSGANVLTF
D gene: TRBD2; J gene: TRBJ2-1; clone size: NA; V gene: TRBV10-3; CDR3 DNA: TGCGCCACCGGGAGGACTGGGCAAAAGGATGAGCAGTTCTTC; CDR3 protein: CATGRTGQKDEQFF